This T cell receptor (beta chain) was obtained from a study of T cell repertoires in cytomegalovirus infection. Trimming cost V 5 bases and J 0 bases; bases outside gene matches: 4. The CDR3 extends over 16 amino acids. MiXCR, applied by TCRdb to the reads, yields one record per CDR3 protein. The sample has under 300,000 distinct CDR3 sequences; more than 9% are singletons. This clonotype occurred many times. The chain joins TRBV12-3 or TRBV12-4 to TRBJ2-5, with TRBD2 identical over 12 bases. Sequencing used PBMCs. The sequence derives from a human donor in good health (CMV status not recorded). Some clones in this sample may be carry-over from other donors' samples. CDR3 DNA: TGTGCCAGCAGTCCTCGACTAGCGGGGGACCAAGAGACCCAGTACTTC. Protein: CASSPRLAGDQETQYF.